This TCR beta chain was profiled in a study of Ad26.COV2.S vaccination and SARS-CoV-2 variants. The junction had 2 bases not matched to a gene; V was cut back by 2 bases and J by 5 bases. The CDR3 has 15 amino acids. The V gene's germline CDR1 is SGHRS and CDR2 YFSETQ. Treatment noted: 15 to 20 received Ad26.COV2.S at low or high dose, single or two shots; a few received placebo; per-sample allocation not given. Samples analyzed were those drawn on day 63 after the first vaccine or placebo injection. Sequencing was performed with immunoSEQ multiplex PCR; in TCRdb, only in-frame clones are kept and a portion is missing. The sample consists of fewer than 400,000 clones, about 82% of them appearing once.

The clonotype was recovered from a person aged 18-65 years who received the Ad26.COV2.S COVID-19 vaccine or a placebo. The genes are TRBV5-1 and TRBJ2-2; 11 nucleotides align to TRBD2. The sample here was peripheral blood, taken in a trial of Ad26.COV2.S vaccine versus placebo. The CDR3 here is CASSFRTSGTGELFF. DNA of the CDR3: TGCGCCAGCAGCTTCCGGACTAGCGGGACCGGGGAGCTGTTTTTT.